This is a list of T cell receptor beta chains from one sample in a study of human T cells and chemical hapten exposure. One entry per CDR3 protein results from TCRdb running MiXCR on the RACE reads. The table includes fewer than 150,000 distinct CDR3 sequences, about 14% detected once. The sequenced sample was whole blood, obtained in connection with sensitization to the hapten diphenylcyclopropenone (DPC). These receptors all stem from a young woman with alopecia areata. Some clones in this sample may be carry-over from other donors' samples. The CDR3 runs from the conserved cysteine through the conserved F or W. The order of the fields is V gene, clone size, J gene, D gene, CDR3 protein, CDR3 DNA. The D gene is left open where the match is weak. Rows may omit the clone size; those that give it use once, few, many or a size class.

V: TRBV27; size: few; J: TRBJ2-7; D: TRBD1; CDR3: CASTPQGGLAYEQYF; DNA: TGTGCCAGCACCCCCCAAGGGGGCCTGGCCTACGAGCAGTACTTC
V: TRBV6-1; size: NA; J: TRBJ1-5; D: NA; CDR3: CASSMSGENQPQHF; DNA: TGTGCCAGCTCGATGTCCGGCGAGAATCAGCCCCAGCATTTT
V: TRBV27; size: many; J: TRBJ2-7; D: NA; CDR3: CASSQGYEQYF; DNA: TGTGCCAGCTCCCAGGGGTACGAGCAGTACTTC
V: TRBV10-3; size: NA; J: TRBJ2-7; D: NA; CDR3: CAIGVQPPSEQYF; DNA: TGTGCCATCGGGGTCCAACCACCCTCCGAGCAGTACTTC
V: TRBV7-8; size: NA; J: TRBJ2-3; D: TRBD2; CDR3: CASSKAATSQRGNTQYF; DNA: TGTGCCAGCAGCAAAGCCGCGACTAGCCAAAGGGGAAATACGCAGTATTTT
V: TRBV7-8; size: many; J: TRBJ2-3; D: TRBD1; CDR3: CASSPRPQGARDTQYF; DNA: TGTGCCAGCAGCCCCCGCCCCCAGGGGGCTCGAGATACGCAGTATTTT
V: TRBV4-1; size: many; J: TRBJ1-5; D: NA; CDR3: CASSQDGQGDQPQHF; DNA: TGCGCCAGCAGCCAAGATGGTCAGGGCGATCAGCCCCAGCATTTT
V: TRBV18; size: NA; J: TRBJ2-7; D: NA; CDR3: CASSPARVGEQYF; DNA: TGTGCCAGCTCACCAGCGAGGGTTGGCGAGCAGTACTTC
V: TRBV10-3; size: few; J: TRBJ2-1; D: TRBD2; CDR3: CAIRQRTSGYNEQFF; DNA: TGTGCCATCAGACAAAGGACTAGCGGCTACAATGAGCAGTTCTTC
V: TRBV7-2; size: few; J: TRBJ2-1; D: TRBD1; CDR3: CASRGQGASGSYNEQFF; DNA: TGTGCCAGCAGGGGACAGGGGGCCTCGGGCTCCTACAATGAGCAGTTCTTC
V: TRBV6-2/TRBV6-3; size: few; J: TRBJ2-4; D: TRBD1; CDR3: CASIPKGATPLAKNIQYF; DNA: TGTGCCAGCATCCCTAAGGGGGCAACTCCTCTAGCCAAAAACATTCAGTACTTC
V: TRBV3-1; size: NA; J: TRBJ1-1; D: NA; CDR3: CASSPDTSNTEAFF; DNA: TGTGCCAGCAGCCCCGACACTTCGAACACTGAAGCTTTCTTT
V: TRBV9; size: few; J: TRBJ2-7; D: NA; CDR3: CASSVAPGVNYEQYF; DNA: TGTGCCAGCAGCGTAGCCCCAGGGGTCAACTACGAGCAGTACTTC
V: TRBV11-2; size: NA; J: TRBJ2-1; D: TRBD2; CDR3: CASSSTSGQDNEQFF; DNA: TGTGCCAGCAGCTCCACTAGCGGACAAGACAATGAGCAGTTCTTC
V: TRBV7-2; size: many; J: TRBJ2-1; D: TRBD2; CDR3: CASSRRTSGVYNEQFF; DNA: TGTGCCAGCAGCCGCAGGACTAGCGGGGTCTACAATGAGCAGTTCTTC
V: TRBV12-3/TRBV12-4; size: few; J: TRBJ2-4; D: NA; CDR3: CASSPHLVGIQYF; DNA: TGTGCCAGCAGTCCTCACCTGGTCGGCATTCAGTACTTC
V: TRBV10-3; size: NA; J: TRBJ1-2; D: NA; CDR3: CAISEGEAYGYTF; DNA: TGTGCCATCAGTGAGGGGGAAGCCTATGGCTACACCTTC